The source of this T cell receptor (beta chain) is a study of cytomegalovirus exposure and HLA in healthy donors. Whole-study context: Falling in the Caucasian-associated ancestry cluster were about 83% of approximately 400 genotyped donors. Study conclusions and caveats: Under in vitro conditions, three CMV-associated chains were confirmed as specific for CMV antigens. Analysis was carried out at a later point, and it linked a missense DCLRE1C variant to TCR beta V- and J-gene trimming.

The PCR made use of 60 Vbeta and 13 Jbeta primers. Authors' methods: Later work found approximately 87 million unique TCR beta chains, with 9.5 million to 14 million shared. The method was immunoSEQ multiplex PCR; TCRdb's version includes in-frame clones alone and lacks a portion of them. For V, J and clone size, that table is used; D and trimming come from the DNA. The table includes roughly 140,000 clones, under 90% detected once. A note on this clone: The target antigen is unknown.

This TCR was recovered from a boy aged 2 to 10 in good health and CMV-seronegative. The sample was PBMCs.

The CDR3 spells CASSQVGLTGFSGNTIYF. The DNA of the CDR3 is TGCGCCAGCAGCCAGGTAGGGCTCACAGGGTTCTCTGGAAACACCATATATTTT. The chain is built from TRBV4-1 and TRBJ1-3; weak D call: TRBD1 (6 bases). The CDR3 is 18 amino acids. The germline V gene has CDR1 MGHRA and CDR2 YSYEKL. Trimming shortened V by 3 bases and J by 0 bases, and 18 bases separated the two germline ends.